The 16 T cell receptor beta chains below were found in one sample sequenced in a study of immune characterization of retroperitoneal liposarcoma (dated by TCRdb to about 2019). The library relied on PCR. This sample was sequenced with a NextSeq 500. The public sequencing data were trimmed at Q25 with fastp and processed into clonotypes with MiXCR by TCRdb, which kept only in-frame beta chains. A single entry per CDR3 protein holds the most common genes and DNA from its merged rows. The sample table shows approximately 13,000 distinct CDR3 sequences, and 47% are seen once. 9% to 15% of the sample belongs to the ten largest clones. Sequencing was carried out using tumor tissue. These receptors came from a female donor with retroperitoneal liposarcoma.

The chain joins TRBV6-4 to TRBJ2-1; 9 bases fit TRBD1. The length of the CDR3 is 15 residues. With V trimmed by 0 bases and J by 3 bases, 0 bases remained unmatched. The V gene's germline CDR1 is MRHNA and CDR2 SNTAGT. The CDR3 is CASSDSTGGYNEQFF. In nucleotides, the CDR3 is TGTGCCAGCAGTGACTCGACAGGGGGCTACAATGAGCAGTTCTTC.

This chain connects TRBV10-2 to TRBJ2-4; D is uncertain. This CDR3 has 13 amino acids. Looked up from germline, CDR1 is WSHSY and CDR2 is SAAADI. Trimming cost V 4 bases and J 8 bases, with 12 bases left between them. Written as DNA, the CDR3 is TGCGCCAGCAGTGTCATCGCTGGGGACATTCAGTACTTC. It encodes CASSVIAGDIQYF.

This clonotype has just a few counts. The V gene is TRBV6-1, the J gene TRBJ2-1; D gene unclear. The better agreement between TRBJ2-7 and the DNA end casts doubt on the J call. The CDR3 has 13 amino acids. Germline V gives CDR1 MNHNS, CDR2 SASEGT. Here the CDR3 reads CASFASAGSEQYF. CDR3 sequence (DNA): TGTGCCAGCTTCGCATCCGCCGGCAGTGAGCAGTACTTC.

This clonotype was counted a few times. V usage is TRBV12-3 or TRBV12-4 and J usage is TRBJ2-5, with D perhaps matching TRBD1 or TRBD2 (5 bases each). V dropped 5 bases and J dropped 1 base, with 11 bases sitting between them. The CDR3 runs to 14 residues. The CDR3 DNA reads TGTGCCAGCAGTATGAGGGGATCCCAAGAGACCCAGTACTTC. This encodes CASSMRGSQETQYF.

J is TRBJ2-3 and V is TRBV10-3; unclear D gene. The CDR3 runs to 15 residues. Germline assignment: CDR1 ENHRY and CDR2 SYGVKD. The germline V and J ends were trimmed by 0 bases and 1 base, with 8 bases remaining between them. The CDR3 DNA reads as TGTGCCATCAGTGAGTCTGGGTTTGGCACAGATACGCAGTATTTT. Translating it yields CAISESGFGTDTQYF.

CDR3 protein: CASSEPGRTYEQYF. The CDR3 coding sequence is TGTGCCAGCAGTGAACCAGGACGGACCTACGAGCAGTACTTC. V usage is TRBV6-1 and J usage is TRBJ2-1; no clear D. The J call may be incorrect, as the DNA end agrees better with TRBJ2-7. The germline CDR1 and CDR2 sequences are MNHNS and SASEGT. There are 14 residues in the CDR3.

This clonotype was detected a few times. The chain has TRBV27 and TRBJ2-5; weak D call: TRBD1 (5 bases). The tail of the sequence fits TRBJ2-1 better, so the J call may be wrong. Germline CDR1 and CDR2: MNHEY and SMNVEV (reference sequence). The CDR3 extends over 12 amino acids. The CDR3 reads CASGAGLREQFF. The CDR3 bases are TGTGCCAGCGGAGCAGGGTTGCGGGAGCAGTTCTTC.

The rearrangement uses TRBV6-5 and TRBJ2-1; 8 bases match TRBD1. CDR3 size: 16 residues. Trimming removed 5 bases from V and 7 bases from J; junction bases left unmatched: 13. Germline V gene sequence: CDR1 MNHEY, CDR2 SVGAGI. CDR3 amino acids: CASSKPWGQAGNEQFF. CDR3 DNA: TGTGCCAGCAGTAAACCTTGGGGACAGGCTGGTAATGAGCAGTTCTTC.

The rearrangement links TRBV6-1 to TRBJ2-1; the match to TRBD2 covers 10 bases. With the DNA end fitting TRBJ2-7 better, the J assignment may be wrong. The germline CDR1 and CDR2 sequences are MNHNS and SASEGT. The CDR3 spans 17 residues. The CDR3 protein is CASIRTSGHLGPPEQYF. CDR3 sequence (DNA): TGTGCCAGCATCAGGACTAGCGGCCACCTGGGGCCCCCTGAGCAGTACTTC.

As regards this clonotype: This CDR3 fails to terminate in the conserved phenylalanine or tryptophan, so it likely reflects a read error. The chain uses TRBV7-2 and TRBJ2-7; tentatively, D is TRBD2 (6 bases). The J call is in doubt because the DNA end fits TRBJ2-1 better. This CDR3 contains 15 residues. Germline V gene data show CDR1 as SGHTA and CDR2 as FQGNSA. The CDR3 DNA follows: TGTGCCAGCAGCCGTGGGGGGAGGATCGAAGAGACCCAGTTCTGC. Protein sequence: CASSRGGRIEETQFC.

Many counts were recorded for this clonotype. V usage is TRBV12-3 or TRBV12-4 and J usage is TRBJ2-7; 11 bases line up with TRBD2. The CDR3 sequence is 14 residues long. Trimming removed 3 bases from V and 5 bases from J; junction bases left unmatched: 3. The CDR3 nucleotides are TGTGCCAGCAGTTTTGGTAGCGGGGGGGACGAGCAGTACTTC. Encoded protein: CASSFGSGGDEQYF.

This chain links TRBV10-1 with TRBJ1-2; D not resolved. CDR1 and CDR2 from the germline V gene are WNHNN and SYGVQD (reference sequence). Trimming removed 2 bases from V and 2 bases from J, with 6 bases in between. The CDR3 extends over 13 amino acids. CDR3 residues: CASSEHQNYGYTF. DNA of the CDR3: TGCGCCAGCAGTGAGCACCAGAACTATGGCTACACCTTC.

This rearrangement joins TRBV6-5 to TRBJ1-1; D not resolved. The germline V and J ends were trimmed by 5 bases and 10 bases, with 11 bases remaining between them. Germline V gene lookup returns CDR1 MNHEY and CDR2 SVGAGI. The CDR3 sequence is 11 residues long. As DNA, the CDR3 is TGTGCCAGCAGTGAAGTAGCGGGAGCTTTCTTT. It encodes CASSEVAGAFF.

The chain has TRBV4-3 and TRBJ2-2; 7 nucleotides agree with TRBD1. The J segment lost 1 base and the V segment lost 5 bases, leaving 10 bases of the junction unmatched. The CDR3 totals 17 residues. Germline lookup yields CDR1 LGHNA and CDR2 YSLEER. As DNA, the CDR3 is TGCGCCAGCAGCAGGTCTGCCGGGACAGTGAACACCGGGGAGCTGTTTTTT. It codes for CASSRSAGTVNTGELFF.

The rearrangement uses TRBV6-1 and TRBJ2-3, with D maybe TRBD1 (6 bases). CDR3 length: 13 amino acids. Germline V lookup: CDR1 MNHNS, CDR2 SASEGT. V lost 6 bases to trimming and J lost 14 bases, with 21 bases between them. CDR3 protein: CASRDTGLREWYF. CDR3 sequence (DNA): TGTGCCAGCAGAGACACAGGGTTAAGGGAGTGGTATTTT.

This clonotype was observed a handful of times. The chain uses TRBV7-8 and TRBJ2-3; 7 positions match TRBD1. Germline V gene lookup returns CDR1 SGHVS and CDR2 FQNEAQ. The J segment lost 0 bases and the V segment lost 7 bases, leaving 4 bases of the junction unmatched. The CDR3 is made up of 14 amino acids. In DNA, the CDR3 is TGTGCCAGCACCAGGGACAGAAGCACAGATACGCAGTATTTT. This gives the protein CASTRDRSTDTQYF. The full variable domain, completed using reference TRBV7-8 and TRBJ2-3, is GAGVSQSPRYKVAKRGQDVALRCDPISGHVSLFWYQQALGQGPEFLTYFQNEAQLDKSGLPSDRFFAERPEGSVSTLKIQRTQQEDSAVYLCASTRDRSTDTQYFGPGTRLTVL.